This is a list of T cell receptor beta chains from one sample in a study of cytomegalovirus exposure and HLA in healthy donors. Generated by immunoSEQ multiplex PCR, the TCRdb table keeps only in-frame clones and is missing some. The sample has about 140,000 clones, roughly 79% seen once. Source material: PBMCs. Receptor source: a man younger than 35 in good health and CMV-seronegative. CDR3s include the opening cysteine and the closing phenylalanine or tryptophan. The D gene is left open where the match is weak. Rows give clone size only sometimes, using once, few, many, or a class for an expanded clone.

TRBV9	.	.	TRBJ2-6	CASSPRVTSGANVLTF	TGTGCCAGCAGCCCCCGGGTTACCTCTGGGGCCAACGTCCTGACTTTC
TRBV5-1	TRBD1	.	TRBJ2-5	CASSLGGSETQYF	TGCGCCAGCAGCTTAGGGGGCTCGGAGACCCAGTACTTC
TRBV5-4	TRBD1	once	TRBJ1-6	CASSIRTGSNSPLHF	TGTGCCAGCAGCATACGGACAGGGAGTAATTCACCCCTCCACTTT
TRBV19	TRBD1	.	TRBJ2-7	CASSRPTGQGAYEQYF	TGTGCCAGTAGTCGCCCTACTGGACAGGGGGCTTACGAGCAGTACTTC
TRBV9	TRBD1	.	TRBJ2-2	CASRPQGSGELFF	TGTGCCAGCAGACCACAGGGGTCCGGGGAGCTGTTTTTT
TRBV5-6	TRBD1	.	TRBJ1-3	CASSDGTGGYPGNTIYF	TGTGCCAGCAGCGACGGGACAGGGGGTTATCCTGGAAACACCATATATTTT
TRBV6-1	.	.	TRBJ1-1	CASSARQAGNTEAFF	TGTGCCAGCAGTGCTAGACAGGCGGGGAACACTGAAGCTTTCTTT
TRBV6-5	.	.	TRBJ1-2	CASSYGGGYGYTF	TGTGCCAGCAGTTATGGGGGGGGCTATGGCTACACCTTC
TRBV19	.	few	TRBJ1-1	CASSIGAGNTEAFF	TGTGCCAGTAGTATAGGAGCGGGGAACACTGAAGCTTTCTTT
TRBV4-3	.	.	TRBJ2-1	CASSLEGDEQFF	TGCGCCAGCAGCCTCGAAGGGGATGAGCAGTTCTTC